The 17 T cell receptor beta chains presented below share a single source sample, sequenced in a study of PD-1 blockade in mismatch repair-deficient tumors (dated by TCRdb to 2015 to 2018). The library was made by the immunoSEQ multiplex PCR assay. TCRdb provides this immuneACCESS table in a form limited to in-frame rearrangements. Some clones are lacking; in checked studies, under half of them reflect an unresolved V gene, and why the rest are absent is not known. For this sample there are just under 80,000 clones; about 82% appear just once. Clones ranked in the top ten supply approximately 5% of the sample. Sequences were derived from peripheral blood, sampled 44 weeks after starting pembrolizumab. Source of these receptors: an adult with mismatch repair-deficient cancer.

J is TRBJ2-5 and V is TRBV7-2; TRBD2 agrees at 10 bases. In germline, CDR1 is SGHTA, CDR2 FQGNSA. The V gene end was trimmed by 2 bases and the J gene end by 3 bases; junction bases not matched to a gene: 3. CDR3 length equals 15 residues. The CDR3 coding sequence is TGTGCCAGCAGCTTAAGCGGGAGGGCCGAAGAGACCCAGTACTTC. Its translation is CASSLSGRAEETQYF. Together with reference TRBV7-2 and TRBJ2-5, the CDR3 gives the full variable domain: GAGVSQSPSNKVTEKGKDVELRCDPISGHTALYWYRQSLGQGLEFLIYFQGNSAPDKSGLPSDRFSAERTGGSVSTLTIQRTQQEDSAVYLCASSLSGRAEETQYFGPGTRLLVL.

The V call is TRBV2, the J call TRBJ1-1, with D maybe TRBD1 (5 bases). CDR3 length: 14 residues. V lost 3 bases, J lost 3 bases, and 11 bases lay in between. Germline V gene sequence: CDR1 SNHLY, CDR2 FYNNEI. The CDR3 sequence is CASSDLGRDTEAFF. CDR3 bases: TGTGCCAGCAGTGATCTGGGGCGTGACACTGAAGCTTTCTTT.

The chain is built from TRBV14 and TRBJ2-7; 7 positions agree with TRBD2. Germline assignment: CDR1 SGHDN and CDR2 FVKESK. The CDR3 length is 15 residues. Germline trimming cut 1 base from V and 5 bases from J; bases unmatched to any gene: 8. CDR3 in amino acids: CASSQGRESFNEQYF. The CDR3 bases are TGTGCCAGCAGCCAAGGGCGGGAGTCTTTCAACGAGCAGTACTTC.

This chain joins TRBV5-1 and TRBJ2-1; 7 bases are shared with TRBD1. CDR1 and CDR2 (germline): SGHRS, YFSETQ. The CDR3 contains 14 residues. The ends lost 3 bases at V and 4 bases at J; junction bases unmatched: 4. This CDR3 reads CASSYGQEYNEQFF. The CDR3 DNA sequence: TGCGCCAGCAGCTACGGACAGGAATACAATGAGCAGTTCTTC.

The chain uses TRBV6-1 and TRBJ2-3, with D perhaps being TRBD1 or TRBD2 (5 bases each). The CDR3 extends over 17 amino acids. CDR1 and CDR2 from the germline V gene are MNHNS and SASEGT. V lost 2 bases and J lost 1, with 16 bases in between. This CDR3 is CASSESTGTAGTDTQYF. The DNA for the CDR3 is TGTGCCAGCAGTGAAAGCACCGGGACGGCCGGCACAGATACGCAGTATTTT.

The gene calls are TRBV18 and TRBJ2-7, with TRBD2 matching 12 bases. This CDR3 is built from 16 residues. Germline V gives CDR1 KGHSH, CDR2 LQKENI. The trim removed 6 bases at V and 0 bases at J, leaving 6 bases unmatched. The CDR3: CASSLRTSGVSYEQYF. CDR3 nucleotide sequence: TGTGCCAGCTCCCTCCGGACTAGCGGGGTCTCCTACGAGCAGTACTTC. The variable domain in full, with the rest retrieved from reference TRBV18 and TRBJ2-7, is NAGVMQNPRHLVRRRGQEARLRCSPMKGHSHVYWYRQLPEEGLKFMVYLQKENIIDESGMPKERFSAEFPKEGPSILRIQQVVRGDSAAYFCASSLRTSGVSYEQYFGPGTRLTVT.

The rearrangement joins TRBV5-6 to TRBJ1-2; D gene ambiguous. Trimming left V 0 bases short and J 2 bases short, with 5 bases between. CDR1 is SGHDT and CDR2 is YYEEEE in the germline V gene. The CDR3 is 13 residues long. DNA of the CDR3: TGTGCCAGCAGCTTGGAACGGAACTATGGCTACACCTTC. It translates to CASSLERNYGYTF.

The chain combines TRBV19 with TRBJ2-1, with 7 positions matching TRBD2. Germline CDR1 and CDR2: LNHDA and SQIVND (reference sequence). Unmatched junction bases numbered 8, after V lost 8 bases and J lost 7 bases. The CDR3 has 13 amino acids. CDR3 in amino acids: CASASGGGNEQFF. CDR3 DNA sequence: TGTGCCAGTGCTAGCGGAGGAGGGAATGAGCAGTTCTTC.

V and J are TRBV9 and TRBJ2-7; 7 bases line up with TRBD1. This CDR3 is built from 13 residues. Germline V CDR1 and CDR2: SGDLS, YYNGEE. V was pared by 3 bases and J by 3 bases, with 3 bases of the junction left unmatched. CDR3 loop: CASSAGTVYEQYF. The CDR3 coding sequence is TGTGCCAGCAGCGCCGGGACAGTCTACGAGCAGTACTTC. Full variable domain (remainder filled in from reference TRBV9 and TRBJ2-7): DSGVTQTPKHLITATGQRVTLRCSPRSGDLSVYWYQQSLDQGLQFLIQYYNGEERAKGNILERFSAQQFPDLHSELNLSSLELGDSALYFCASSAGTVYEQYFGPGTRLTVT.

This sequence joins TRBV7-3 and TRBJ2-3; 8 positions match TRBD2. Germline V lookup: CDR1 SGHTA, CDR2 FQGTGA. Trimming cost V 4 bases and J 1 base; bases outside gene matches: 4. CDR3 size: 15 residues. The CDR3 region is CASSWGLGGTDTQYF. CDR3 DNA sequence: TGTGCCAGCAGCTGGGGACTAGGCGGCACAGATACGCAGTATTTT.

This chain joins TRBV7-6 and TRBJ2-1; 9 nucleotides align to TRBD2. J gave up 0 bases and V 4 bases, and 1 base lay outside the gene matches. Per the germline V gene, CDR1 is SGHVS and CDR2 is FNYEAQ. This CDR3 is built from 15 residues. The CDR3: CASSYSGSSYNEQFF. CDR3 in DNA: TGTGCCAGCAGCTATAGCGGGAGCTCCTACAATGAGCAGTTCTTC.

The chain combines TRBV18 with TRBJ2-1, with 11 bases aligning to TRBD1. With V trimmed by 4 bases and J by 6 bases, 2 bases remained unmatched. Germline V gene data show CDR1 as KGHSH and CDR2 as LQKENI. The length of the CDR3 is 14 residues. The CDR3 spells CASSLGTGGNEQFF. CDR3 nucleotide sequence: TGTGCCAGCTCACTCGGGACAGGGGGCAATGAGCAGTTCTTC.

This chain uses TRBV10-3 with TRBJ2-1; D is perhaps TRBD2 (6 bases). Germline CDR1 and CDR2: ENHRY and SYGVKD. V gave up 5 bases and J gave up 3 bases, with 20 bases separating them. CDR3 size: 17 residues. CDR3 bases: TGTGCCATCAGTATAGTGTACACGGGAGAAAACTACAATGAGCAGTTCTTC. It encodes CAISIVYTGENYNEQFF.

V usage is TRBV7-6 and J usage is TRBJ2-2, with TRBD1 identical over 8 bases. The CDR3 is 16 amino acids. Germline CDR1 and CDR2: SGHVS and FNYEAQ. V trimming: 4 bases; J trimming: 4 bases; junction bases outside the gene matches: 8. This CDR3 is CASSSQGQGITGELFF. The DNA of the CDR3 is TGTGCCAGCAGCTCCCAAGGACAGGGAATCACCGGGGAGCTGTTTTTT.

The chain recombines TRBV18 with TRBJ1-1, with 12 bases aligning to TRBD1. The trim removed 3 bases at V and 3 bases at J, leaving 2 bases unmatched. The germline V gene encodes CDR1 KGHSH and CDR2 LQKENI. The CDR3 runs 15 residues. Here the CDR3 DNA reads TGTGCCAGCTCACCGGGGACAGGGGGCTACACTGAAGCTTTCTTT. Protein: CASSPGTGGYTEAFF.

The chain has TRBV30 and TRBJ2-7, with D hard to call. Germline-derived CDR1 and CDR2 are GTSNPN and SVGIG (reference sequence). V lost 0 bases and J 2 bases, leaving 11 bases between the germline ends. The CDR3 extends over 14 amino acids. The CDR3 DNA sequence: TGTGCCTGGAGTGTACGATCTCCAGCCTACGAGCAGTACTTC. Its translation: CAWSVRSPAYEQYF. The full variable domain, completed using reference TRBV30 and TRBJ2-7, is SQTIHQWPATLVQPVGSPLSLECTVEGTSNPNLYWYRQAAGRGLQLLFYSVGIGQISSEVPQNLSASRPQDRQFILSSKKLLLSDSGFYLCAWSVRSPAYEQYFGPGTRLTVT.

This chain joins TRBV5-1 and TRBJ2-1; 7 bases align to TRBD2. This CDR3 spans 14 amino acids. CDR1 and CDR2 (germline): SGHRS, YFSETQ. The V gene end was trimmed by 0 bases and the J gene end by 6 bases; junction bases not matched to a gene: 3. CDR3 sequence reads: CASSLGGLTNEQFF. CDR3 nucleotides: TGCGCCAGCAGCTTGGGGGGACTAACCAATGAGCAGTTCTTC.